These 6 T cell receptor beta chains share one sample of origin, sequenced in a study of cytomegalovirus exposure and HLA in healthy donors. The PCR was carried out with 60 Vbeta primers and 13 Jbeta primers. Repertoires were generated with immunoSEQ multiplex PCR, while TCRdb's copy carries only in-frame clones and drops some. The sample holds some 170,000 clones; around four fifths are singletons and the top ten take 9.5% to 12%. The sequencing sample was made of PBMCs. Every receptor here comes from a man aged 50 or older in good health and CMV-seropositive.

The chain recombines TRBV6-6 with TRBJ2-2, with D perhaps TRBD2 (5 bases). This CDR3 comprises 13 residues. Germline V gene data show CDR1 as MNHNY and CDR2 as SVGAGI (reference sequence). Trimming pared 6 bases from V and 0 bases from J, leaving 5 bases between. The CDR3, as DNA: TGTGCCAGCAGGGACTCGAACACCGGGGAGCTGTTTTTT. This sequence encodes CASRDSNTGELFF.

The chain couples TRBV29-1 to TRBJ1-1, with TRBD1 as a possible D gene (5 bases). Germline lookup yields CDR1 SQVTM and CDR2 ANQGSEA. V was clipped by 5 bases and J by 4 bases, with 11 bases between them. There are 12 residues in the CDR3. The CDR3 loop reads CSVRPGPTEAFF. The DNA for the CDR3 is TGCAGCGTTCGCCCAGGGCCCACTGAAGCTTTCTTT.

This clone came up once. The chain combines TRBV7-6 with TRBJ2-1, with TRBD1 matching over 10 bases. Germline V lookup: CDR1 SGHVS, CDR2 FNYEAQ. J gave up 2 bases and V 4 bases, and 2 bases lay outside the gene matches. This CDR3 comprises 15 residues. The CDR3 region has the DNA TGTGCCAGCAGCTCGACAGGGGGCACCTACAATGAGCAGTTCTTC. Translation: CASSSTGGTYNEQFF.

This rearrangement joins TRBV30 to TRBJ2-7; D may be TRBD1 (6 bases). Trimming took off 8 bases at V and 6 bases at J, with 20 bases between the two ends. The germline CDR1 and CDR2 sequences are GTSNPN and SVGIG (reference sequence). This CDR3 spans 13 amino acids. CDR3 residues: CAVQGPGSSEQYF. Written as DNA, the CDR3 is TGTGCCGTACAGGGTCCGGGCTCTAGCGAGCAGTACTTC. The full variable domain, rest sourced from reference TRBV30 and TRBJ2-7, is SQTIHQWPATLVQPVGSPLSLECTVEGTSNPNLYWYRQAAGRGLQLLFYSVGIGQISSEVPQNLSASRPQDRQFILSSKKLLLSDSGFYLCAVQGPGSSEQYFGPGTRLTVT.

The V gene is TRBV6-5, the J gene TRBJ2-5; 10 bases map to TRBD1. The CDR3 has 14 residues. Looked up from germline, CDR1 is MNHEY and CDR2 is SVGAGI. V shed 7 bases and J 11 bases; nucleotides not matched to a gene: 13. CDR3 sequence: CASIGTGEVREQYF. Written as DNA, the CDR3 is TGTGCCAGCATTGGGACAGGGGAGGTGCGTGAGCAGTACTTC.

The gene calls are TRBV28 and TRBJ2-5, with a weak D call TRBD1 (6 bases). Looked up from germline, CDR1 is MDHEN and CDR2 is SYDVKM. V dropped 3 bases and J dropped 2 bases, with 16 bases sitting between them. The length of the CDR3 is 16 residues. Here the CDR3 DNA reads TGTGCCAGCAGTTTCCCCGGGGACACGCGACAAGAGACCCAGTACTTC. Translation gives CASSFPGDTRQETQYF.